This is a list of T cell receptor beta chains from one sample in a study of T-cell memory formation after mild COVID-19. A single record per CDR3 protein comes from TCRdb applying MiXCR to the 5' RACE reads. The sample has 260,000 or so distinct CDR3 sequences; about a sixth are singletons. The sample consisted of PBMCs or a T cell subset sorted from them (not recorded which). The receptor source for this set is a man younger than 35 who had mild COVID-19 (a few samples of this study predate the infection). Cell type and time point are not known. CDR3s leave out the opening cysteine and the closing phenylalanine or tryptophan. The order of the fields is J gene, V gene, CDR3 length, CDR3 protein.

>TRBJ2-1|TRBV5-1|12
ASSFPSSYNEQF
>TRBJ1-1|TRBV6-4|14
ASSGDRGPENTEAF
>TRBJ2-2|TRBV10-3|10
AIRPDTGELF
>TRBJ2-1|TRBV2|14
ASRKRGPTSYNEQF
>TRBJ2-7|TRBV12-3/TRBV12-4|13
ASSWTGGLGYEQY
>TRBJ2-3|TRBV20-1|10
SAARGRDTQY
>TRBJ2-1|TRBV7-9|13
ASSSTGPSLGEQF
>TRBJ1-5|TRBV6-5|15
ASSQRRDSYSNQPQH
>TRBJ2-5|TRBV5-1|14
ASSLDGRGPKRTQY
>TRBJ2-3|TRBV5-6|13
ASSLPGLAQDTQY
>TRBJ2-1|TRBV12-3/TRBV12-4|13
ASSFGSGVYNEQF
>TRBJ1-3|TRBV11-2|14
ASSLDLMSSSDTIY
>TRBJ2-3|TRBV7-3|12
ASSLDGPTDTQY
>TRBJ1-5|TRBV6-5|11
ASSGQSDQPQH
>TRBJ2-3|TRBV4-3|12
ASSQETWADTQY
>TRBJ2-3|TRBV12-3/TRBV12-4|14
ASTTRRGTGPDTQY
>TRBJ1-2|TRBV18|15
ASSPNLEGAAGYGYT
>TRBJ2-7|TRBV29-1|11
SVEDNRLRKQY
>TRBJ2-1|TRBV5-1|12
ASSLWAGSNEQF
>TRBJ2-1|TRBV29-1|13
SVDLDGLSYNEQF
>TRBJ1-2|TRBV20-1|11
NPGTISNYGYT
>TRBJ2-5|TRBV2|12
ASGRQEVPETQY
>TRBJ1-6|TRBV3-1|14
ASSQEWSSYNSPLH
>TRBJ1-1|TRBV5-4|13
ASSLGPTANTEAF
>TRBJ2-2|TRBV20-1|12
SARDLSGGRELF
>TRBJ2-5|TRBV7-2|12
ASSLESGRKTQY
>TRBJ1-6|TRBV7-9|16
ASSLIGLSNAHNSPLH
>TRBJ1-6|TRBV5-1|12
ASSSGQNNSPLH
>TRBJ2-2|TRBV27|12
ASSFPGGTGELF
>TRBJ2-5|TRBV7-9|12
ASSSSRTLETQY
>TRBJ2-1|TRBV6-6|9
ASSYAGQGF
>TRBJ2-1|TRBV12-3/TRBV12-4|13
ASSLRAGLGDEQF
>TRBJ2-3|TRBV29-1|11
SVATASPDTQY
>TRBJ1-2|TRBV5-1|11
ASRFAGDYGYT
>TRBJ1-2|TRBV7-2|13
ASSLARRQSYGYT
>TRBJ2-7|TRBV6-5|11
ASGFGESGKQY
>TRBJ1-6|TRBV6-4|13
ASSVEGMSNSPLH
>TRBJ2-3|TRBV20-1|11
SADPGGSYTQY
>TRBJ2-4|TRBV4-1|14
ASSQEGAGGLDIQY
>TRBJ1-2|TRBV28|12
ASSPGTGVYGYT
>TRBJ1-2|TRBV6-5|12
ASSQDRENDGYT
>TRBJ1-2|TRBV11-2|13
ASSLGQGELYGYT
>TRBJ1-1|TRBV12-3/TRBV12-4|13
ASSDTGQGNTEAF
>TRBJ2-1|TRBV9|16
ASSVASGGWGPYNEQF
>TRBJ2-2|TRBV10-1|11
ASSVGVPGELF
>TRBJ2-4|TRBV7-2|11
ASSLDGGNIQY
>TRBJ2-5|TRBV5-1|9
ASSLMGSQY
>TRBJ2-3|TRBV9|12
ASSVRWGRDTQY
>TRBJ1-1|TRBV4-2|15
ASSQDQGQGTSTEAF
>TRBJ1-4|TRBV5-1|16
ASSDALRTIATNEKLF
>TRBJ2-5|TRBV4-2|14
ASSTVGPGGQETQY
>TRBJ2-2|TRBV10-1|12
ASSVAGRDGELF
>TRBJ2-1|TRBV5-1|11
ASRPGADNEQF
>TRBJ1-2|TRBV4-3|13
ASSQDSRDSYGYT
>TRBJ2-3|TRBV6-1|12
ASEGTSHTDTQY
>TRBJ1-2|TRBV7-2|13
ASSILGQGRYGYT